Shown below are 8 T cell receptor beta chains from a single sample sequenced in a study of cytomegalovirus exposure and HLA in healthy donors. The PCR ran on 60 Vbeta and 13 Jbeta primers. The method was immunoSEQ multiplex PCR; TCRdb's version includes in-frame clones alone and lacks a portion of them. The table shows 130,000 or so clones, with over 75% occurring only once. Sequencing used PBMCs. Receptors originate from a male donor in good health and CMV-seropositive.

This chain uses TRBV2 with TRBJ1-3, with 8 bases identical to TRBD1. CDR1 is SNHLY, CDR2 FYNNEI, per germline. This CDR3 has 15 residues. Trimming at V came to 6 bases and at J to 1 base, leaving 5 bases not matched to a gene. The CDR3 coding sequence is TGTGCCAGCAGCCAACAGGGGGTGTCTGGAAACACCATATATTTT. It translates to CASSQQGVSGNTIYF.

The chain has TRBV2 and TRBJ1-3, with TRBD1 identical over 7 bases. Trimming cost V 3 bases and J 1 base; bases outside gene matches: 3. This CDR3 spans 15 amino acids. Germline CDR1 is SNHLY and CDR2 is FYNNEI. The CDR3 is CASSDKGASGNTIYF. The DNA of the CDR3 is TGTGCCAGCAGTGATAAGGGGGCGTCTGGAAACACCATATATTTT. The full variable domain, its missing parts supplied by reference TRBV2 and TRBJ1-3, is EPEVTQTPSHQVTQMGQEVILRCVPISNHLYFYWYRQILGQKVEFLVSFYNNEISEKSEIFDDQFSVERPDGSNFTLKIRSTKLEDSAMYFCASSDKGASGNTIYFGEGSWLTVV.

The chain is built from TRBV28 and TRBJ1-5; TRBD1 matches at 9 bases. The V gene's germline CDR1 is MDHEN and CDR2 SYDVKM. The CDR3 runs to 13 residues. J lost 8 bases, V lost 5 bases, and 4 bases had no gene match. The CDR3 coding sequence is TGTGCCAGCAGTAAGACAGGGGGAAAGCCCCAGCATTTT. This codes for CASSKTGGKPQHF. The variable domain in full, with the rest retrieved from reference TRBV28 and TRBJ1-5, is DVKVTQSSRYLVKRTGEKVFLECVQDMDHENMFWYRQDPGLGLRLIYFSYDVKMKEKGDIPEGYSVSREKKERFSLILESASTNQTSMYLCASSKTGGKPQHFGDGTRLSIL.

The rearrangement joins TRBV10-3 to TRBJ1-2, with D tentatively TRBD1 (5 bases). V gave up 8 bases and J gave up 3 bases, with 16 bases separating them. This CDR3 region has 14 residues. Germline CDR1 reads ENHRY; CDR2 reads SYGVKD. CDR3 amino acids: CAIGAPTPYYGYTF. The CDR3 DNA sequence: TGTGCCATCGGGGCACCAACTCCTTACTATGGCTACACCTTC.

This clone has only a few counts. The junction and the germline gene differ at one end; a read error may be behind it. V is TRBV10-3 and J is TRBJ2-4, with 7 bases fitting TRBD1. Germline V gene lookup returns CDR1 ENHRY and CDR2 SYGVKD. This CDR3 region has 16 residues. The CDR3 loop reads CAISEAGGLAKNSQYF. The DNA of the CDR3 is TGTGCCATCAGTGAAGCAGGGGGTCTAGCCAAAAACAGTCAGTACTTC.

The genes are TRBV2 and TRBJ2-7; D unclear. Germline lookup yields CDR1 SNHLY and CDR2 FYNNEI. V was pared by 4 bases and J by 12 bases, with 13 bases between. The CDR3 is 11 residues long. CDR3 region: CASSGASTGYF. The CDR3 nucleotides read TGTGCCAGCAGTGGGGCAAGCACTGGGTACTTC.

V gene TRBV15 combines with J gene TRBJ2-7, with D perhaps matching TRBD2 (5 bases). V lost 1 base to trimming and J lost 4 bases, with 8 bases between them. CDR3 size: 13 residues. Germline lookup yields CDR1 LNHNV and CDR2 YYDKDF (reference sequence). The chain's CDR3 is CATSRGWEYEQYF. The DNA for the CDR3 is TGTGCCACCAGCAGAGGGTGGGAGTACGAGCAGTACTTC.

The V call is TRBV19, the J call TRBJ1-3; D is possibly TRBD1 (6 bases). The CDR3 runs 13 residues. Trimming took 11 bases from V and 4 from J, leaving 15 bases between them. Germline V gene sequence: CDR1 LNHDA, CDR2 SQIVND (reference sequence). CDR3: CAVSTGPGNTIYF. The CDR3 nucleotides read TGTGCCGTCAGTACAGGGCCCGGAAACACCATATATTTT.